The next 20 T cell receptor beta chains were all read from a single sample in a study of human T cells and chemical hapten exposure. Described time point: healthy volunteer bleed at 2 weeks. RNA extraction used unfractionated whole blood as the source of total RNA. TCRdb redid the calling of the RACE reads with MiXCR, one entry per CDR3 protein. The sample lists about 130,000 distinct CDR3 sequences; more than 7.5% were seen once. Sequenced material: whole blood. These receptor sequences come from a male donor in good health. Some clones in this sample may be carry-over from other donors' samples.

The chain has TRBV5-1 and TRBJ2-7, with TRBD2 as a possible D gene (5 bases). Germline lookup yields CDR1 SGHRS and CDR2 YFSETQ. V was cut by 4 bases and J by 2 bases, with 10 bases left in between. CDR3 length equals 13 residues. The CDR3 reads CASSIGIPYEQYF. CDR3 coding DNA: TGCGCCAGCAGCATCGGGATCCCCTACGAGCAGTACTTC.

This clonotype was detected ten times or more. This chain uses TRBV27 with TRBJ2-2; 11 bases fit TRBD2. The ends lost 8 bases at V and 6 bases at J; junction bases unmatched: 8. Germline CDR1 reads MNHEY; CDR2 reads SMNVEV (reference sequence). The CDR3 is made up of 15 amino acids. This chain's CDR3 is CASGVAGGPAGELFF. The DNA of the CDR3 is TGTGCCAGCGGAGTAGCGGGAGGGCCGGCCGGGGAGCTGTTTTTT.

This clonotype was observed a handful of times. The chain is built from TRBV7-2 and TRBJ1-1; no firm D call. V shed 2 bases and J shed 6 bases, with 10 bases lying between them. The CDR3 consists of 13 residues. Germline V CDR1 and CDR2: SGHTA, FQGNSA. The CDR3 spells CASSLIGGAEAFF. DNA for the CDR3: TGTGCCAGCAGCTTAATAGGAGGAGCTGAAGCTTTCTTT.

This clonotype was detected only a few times. This CDR3 reads CASSLAPTSYEQYF. The CDR3 nucleotides read TGTGCCAGCAGCTTGGCCCCCACCTCCTACGAGCAGTACTTC. The chain combines TRBV5-6 with TRBJ2-7, with D unclear. Trimming left V 0 bases short and J 0 bases short, with 7 bases between. CDR1 SGHDT and CDR2 YYEEEE come from the germline V gene. This CDR3 has 14 residues.

This clonotype came up many times. The V gene is TRBV12-3 or TRBV12-4, the J gene TRBJ1-2; D gene ambiguous. This CDR3 has 16 amino acids. Between the trimmed V and J ends, which lost 0 bases and 7 bases, there was a span of 18 bases. The CDR3 loop reads CASSLAVDGRRSGYTF. The CDR3 DNA reads TGTGCCAGCAGTTTAGCCGTGGACGGCCGCCGATCTGGCTACACCTTC.

The chain carries TRBV27 and TRBJ1-1; D is possibly TRBD1 (5 bases). The CDR3 is 17 amino acids. V lost 2 bases and J 1 base, leaving 17 bases between the germline ends. The germline gives CDR1 MNHEY, CDR2 SMNVEV (reference sequence). CDR3: CASSLTGRWRKNTEAFF. The CDR3 DNA is TGTGCCAGCAGTTTAACGGGACGGTGGAGAAAGAACACTGAAGCTTTCTTT.

This clonotype appeared a few times. This chain links TRBV20-1 with TRBJ1-5, with D perhaps matching TRBD1 (6 bases). CDR1 is DFQATT and CDR2 is SNEGSKA in the germline V gene (reference sequence). Trimming removed 1 base from V and 0 bases from J, with 22 bases in between. CDR3 size: 19 residues. In DNA, the CDR3 is TGCAGTGCTAGAGGGGGCCTCTGGACAGTCCTCTATAGCAATCAGCCCCAGCATTTT. It encodes CSARGGLWTVLYSNQPQHF.

The genes are TRBV19 and TRBJ2-7, with 10 bases aligning to TRBD1. This CDR3 is built from 15 residues. Losses at the gene ends were 6 bases for V and 3 bases for J; bases not matched to a gene: 8. Per germline, CDR1 LNHDA and CDR2 SQIVND (reference sequence). The DNA for the CDR3 is TGTGCCAGTAGGCGCTCCGGGACAGGGGACTACGAGCAGTACTTC. Encoded protein: CASRRSGTGDYEQYF.

The J gene is TRBJ2-5, the V gene TRBV19, with TRBD1 as a possible D gene (6 bases). CDR1 and CDR2 (germline): LNHDA, SQIVND (reference sequence). CDR3 size: 15 residues. V lost 4 bases and J lost 2, with 14 bases in between. The CDR3 sequence: CASSTNDRLQETQYF. The CDR3 bases are TGTGCCAGTAGTACGAATGACAGGTTGCAAGAGACCCAGTACTTC. The whole variable domain, filled in from reference TRBV19 and TRBJ2-5, reads DGGITQSPKYLFRKEGQNVTLSCEQNLNHDAMYWYRQDPGQGLRLIYYSQIVNDFQKGDIAEGYSVSREKKESFPLTVTSAQKNPTAFYLCASSTNDRLQETQYFGPGTRLLVL.

This clonotype has a count of ten or more. The V call is TRBV5-1, the J call TRBJ1-4, with D possibly matching TRBD1 (5 bases). V was clipped by 2 bases and J by 5 bases, with 13 bases between them. This CDR3 contains 15 residues. Germline CDR1 is SGHRS and CDR2 is YFSETQ. The CDR3 sequence is CASSFSDSLNEKLFF. CDR3 DNA sequence: TGCGCCAGCAGCTTCTCTGACAGCCTAAATGAAAAACTGTTTTTT.

This clonotype was seen more than once but under ten times. The V call is TRBV5-1, the J call TRBJ1-2; a possible D gene is TRBD1 (5 bases). Germline assignment: CDR1 SGHRS and CDR2 YFSETQ. The CDR3 is 14 amino acids. V lost 0 bases and J lost 4, with 10 bases in between. The CDR3 loop is CASSLAIQGYGYTF. CDR3 nucleotides: TGCGCCAGCAGCTTGGCCATCCAGGGCTATGGCTACACCTTC. Full variable domain (remainder filled in from reference TRBV5-1 and TRBJ1-2): KAGVTQTPRYLIKTRGQQVTLSCSPISGHRSVSWYQQTPGQGLQFLFEYFSETQRNKGNFPGRFSGRQFSNSRSEMNVSTLELGDSALYLCASSLAIQGYGYTFGSGTRLTVV.

This clonotype was observed a handful of times. The chain recombines TRBV10-3 with TRBJ2-3, with D uncertain. Germline V gene lookup returns CDR1 ENHRY and CDR2 SYGVKD. V was cut by 4 bases and J by 6 bases, with 8 bases left in between. The CDR3 extends over 12 amino acids. CDR3 protein: CAISGSPDTQYF. Here the CDR3 DNA reads TGTGCCATCAGTGGTTCACCGGATACGCAGTATTTT.

The chain has TRBV7-2 and TRBJ2-5, with D perhaps assigned TRBD1 or TRBD2 (5 bases each). CDR1 is SGHTA and CDR2 is FQGNSA in the germline V gene. Trimming cost V 2 bases and J 1 base, with 14 bases left between them. CDR3 length: 16 amino acids. In nucleotides, the CDR3 is TGTGCCAGCAGCTTATTCGTTGGTGGGGGCCAAGAGACCCAGTACTTC. This translates into CASSLFVGGGQETQYF.

This clonotype showed up many times. The chain recombines TRBV20-1 with TRBJ2-5; 11 positions agree with TRBD1. This CDR3 contains 14 residues. V shed 4 bases, J shed 1 base, and the junction held 2 bases outside the gene matches. Per the germline V gene, CDR1 is DFQATT and CDR2 is SNEGSKA (reference sequence). CDR3 sequence reads: CSATGTGGQETQYF. CDR3 DNA: TGCAGTGCTACAGGGACAGGGGGCCAAGAGACCCAGTACTTC.

Many counts were recorded for this clonotype. V and J are TRBV2 and TRBJ2-5; D is perhaps TRBD1 or TRBD2 (5 bases each). This CDR3 has 14 amino acids. Per the germline V gene, CDR1 is SNHLY and CDR2 is FYNNEI. Trimming pared 2 bases from V and 1 base from J, leaving 8 bases between. CDR3 nucleotide sequence: TGTGCCAGCAGTGAACGGGGCTCCCAAGAGACCCAGTACTTC. This gives the protein CASSERGSQETQYF. Full variable domain (rest looked up from reference TRBV2 and TRBJ2-5): EPEVTQTPSHQVTQMGQEVILRCVPISNHLYFYWYRQILGQKVEFLVSFYNNEISEKSEIFDDQFSVERPDGSNFTLKIRSTKLEDSAMYFCASSERGSQETQYFGPGTRLLVL.

The chain couples TRBV28 to TRBJ2-1; the match to TRBD2 covers 11 bases. J gave up 3 bases and V 6 bases, and 10 bases lay outside the gene matches. Germline CDR1 MDHEN, CDR2 SYDVKM. This CDR3 region has 17 residues. CDR3 residues: CASRTLLAGAFYNEQFF. The CDR3 nucleotides are TGTGCCAGCAGGACTCTACTAGCGGGAGCCTTCTACAATGAGCAGTTCTTC.

This clonotype was counted many times. The V call is TRBV7-9, the J call TRBJ2-1; 9 nucleotides agree with TRBD2. The length of the CDR3 is 14 residues. With V trimmed by 2 bases and J by 7 bases, 3 bases remained unmatched. Germline-derived CDR1 and CDR2 are SEHNR and FQNEAQ (reference sequence). Written as DNA, the CDR3 is TGTGCCAGCAGCTTACCGGGACTAGCTAATGAGCAGTTCTTC. Amino acid sequence: CASSLPGLANEQFF. Full variable domain (remainder filled in from reference TRBV7-9 and TRBJ2-1): DTGVSQNPRHKITKRGQNVTFRCDPISEHNRLYWYRQTLGQGPEFLTYFQNEAQLEKSRLLSDRFSAERPKGSFSTLEIQRTEQGDSAMYLCASSLPGLANEQFFGPGTRLTVL.

The chain is built from TRBV10-3 and TRBJ2-2; weak D call: TRBD2 (6 bases). CDR1 ENHRY and CDR2 SYGVKD come from the germline V gene. The V gene lost 0 bases and the J gene lost 2 bases, with 19 bases spanning the gap. The CDR3 has 19 residues. The CDR3, as DNA: TGTGCCATCAGTGAGTCGATCGAGTACGGGGGTTACAACACCGGGGAGCTGTTTTTT. Its protein product is CAISESIEYGGYNTGELFF.

This clonotype has more than one count but fewer than ten. The chain employs TRBV4-3 and TRBJ1-6, with 10 nucleotides matching TRBD1. Germline CDR1 and CDR2: LGHNA and YSLEER. The CDR3 has 16 residues. Trimming removed 2 bases from V and 5 bases from J; junction bases left unmatched: 3. CDR3 DNA sequence: TGCGCCAGCAGCCAATGGACAGGGGGGGATAATTCACCCCTCCACTTT. It yields the protein CASSQWTGGDNSPLHF.

This clonotype appeared once. This chain connects TRBV19 to TRBJ1-5; 7 positions agree with TRBD1. The CDR3 is made up of 19 amino acids. Germline CDR1 LNHDA, CDR2 SQIVND (reference sequence). The trim removed 5 bases at V and 0 bases at J, leaving 16 bases unmatched. For the CDR3, the DNA is TGTGCCAGTAGTCAAAGGGACAGACTTACTTCATATAGCAATCAGCCCCAGCATTTT. It specifies CASSQRDRLTSYSNQPQHF.